The rows below give T cell receptor beta chains drawn from one sample of a study of cytomegalovirus exposure and HLA in healthy donors. Profiled with immunoSEQ multiplex PCR; TCRdb holds only in-frame clones, not every one. The sample lists around 180,000 clones, 65% to 90% seen once, with about 1.3% in the top ten. Sequencing was done on a sample of PBMCs. The receptors were gathered from a girl aged 2-10 years in good health and CMV-seropositive. Both conserved end residues are part of each CDR3. A D gene is named only where the DNA matches it firmly. A row's size may be missing; if present it is once, few, many or a size class.

cdr3_nt cdr3_aa j_call d_call v_call clone_size
TGTGCCAGCAGCATACTAGCGGGAGGGCCGTCAGATACGCAGTATTTT CASSILAGGPSDTQYF TRBJ2-3 TRBD2 TRBV9 -
TGTGCCAGTAGTATCGTTGAGGGTCAGCCCCAGCATTTT CASSIVEGQPQHF TRBJ1-5 - TRBV19 few
TGTGCCAGCAGTGATAGTACTAGCGGTACCAACTCCTACAATGAGCAGTTCTTC CASSDSTSGTNSYNEQFF TRBJ2-1 TRBD2 TRBV25-1 -
TGTGCCAGCAGTTACTCGATCCGGGGGGAAGGAGACTACACCTTC CASSYSIRGEGDYTF TRBJ1-2 - TRBV6-5 -
TGTGCCAGCAGTGTGAAGGTAGCGGGCTCCTACAATGAGCAGTTCTTC CASSVKVAGSYNEQFF TRBJ2-1 TRBD2 TRBV2 -
TGTGCCAGCAGTCGTCATCCGGGACAGGGCTACACCTTC CASSRHPGQGYTF TRBJ1-2 TRBD1 TRBV6-6 -
TGTGCCAGCAGTCAATCGGCGACAGGGGGAGGCTACACCTTC CASSQSATGGGYTF TRBJ1-2 TRBD1 TRBV6-5 -
TGCGCCAGCAGCTTGGTGTCTAGCGGGACCAATGAGCAGTTCTTC CASSLVSSGTNEQFF TRBJ2-1 TRBD2 TRBV5-1 once
TGTGCCAGCAGTTTCCCGGCGGGGGGGGTAGGGACAGATACGCAGTATTTT CASSFPAGGVGTDTQYF TRBJ2-3 TRBD2 TRBV28 -
TGTGCCACCAGTACAGGGCGCTCAGTTTATGAGCAGTACTTC CATSTGRSVYEQYF TRBJ2-7 - TRBV28 -
TGTGCCCGCGCGGGGTTAGGTCGAGAGACCCAGTACTTC CARAGLGRETQYF TRBJ2-5 - TRBV30 -
TGTGCCAGCAGCTTAGACGCCAGGGGAAGGGCCTACGAGCAGTACTTC CASSLDARGRAYEQYF TRBJ2-7 - TRBV7-2 -
TGCGCCAGCAAACGAAACTCTCTCCTTCTTGGTGGTAGCACAGATACGCAGTATTTT CASKRNSLLLGGSTDTQYF TRBJ2-3 - TRBV10-2 -
TGTGCCAGCAGTGTGACTAGCGGGGGGGCAGATGAGCAGTTCTTC CASSVTSGGADEQFF TRBJ2-1 TRBD2 TRBV25-1 -
TGCGCCAGCAGCCAAACGGACAGGAAGAACACTGAAGCTTTCTTT CASSQTDRKNTEAFF TRBJ1-1 TRBD1 TRBV4-1 -
TGTGCCAGCAGTGAAGGGGGGGTTACTTACGAGCAGTACTTC CASSEGGVTYEQYF TRBJ2-7 - TRBV6-1 -
TGCGCCAGCAGCCAAGATCACGGGGGGTACTCCTACGAGCAGTACTTC CASSQDHGGYSYEQYF TRBJ2-7 TRBD2 TRBV4-1 -
TGTGCCAGCAGCACAGGGCCCGCCGCAAGGGTGGGCAGCACCATATATTTT CASSTGPAARVGSTIYF TRBJ1-3 - TRBV5-6 -
TGTGCCTGGAGTCGTGGGCCGATGGGCGAAAAACTGTTTTTT CAWSRGPMGEKLFF TRBJ1-4 - TRBV30 -
TGTGCCAGCAGTTTTCGGGGAAAGGGATCCTACGAGCAGTACTTC CASSFRGKGSYEQYF TRBJ2-7 - TRBV28 -
TGTGCCAGCAGCCCCGACGGGAGCTCCTACGAGCAGTACTTC CASSPDGSSYEQYF TRBJ2-7 - TRBV9 -
TGTGCCAGCCGAGGCTCCAATCAGCCCCAGCATTTT CASRGSNQPQHF TRBJ1-5 - TRBV6-5 -
TGCGCCAGCAGCGTCGAAGGGAGTGGCTACACCTTC CASSVEGSGYTF TRBJ1-2 - TRBV5-1 -
TGTGCCAGCAGCTTTGCGGCCGGGGACAGGGCTAACTATGGCTACACCTTC CASSFAAGDRANYGYTF TRBJ1-2 TRBD1 TRBV11-2 -
TGTGCCTGGAAAGACAGGGAGAAGACCTTC CAWKDREKTF TRBJ1-2 TRBD1 TRBV30 -
TGTGCCAGCAGCTTGTGGCCGAACACCGGGGAGCTGTTTTTT CASSLWPNTGELFF TRBJ2-2 - TRBV5-6 few
TGTGCCAGTCGCTCTTTAGCGGGGGAGATAAACATTCAGTACTTC CASRSLAGEINIQYF TRBJ2-4 TRBD2 TRBV19 -
TGCGCCAGCAGCCAATTCTCCCTCTCCTCAGCCTACGAGCAGTACTTC CASSQFSLSSAYEQYF TRBJ2-7 - TRBV4-1 few
TGTGCCAGCAGCTGGAGGGACTATGGCTACACCTTC CASSWRDYGYTF TRBJ1-2 - TRBV5-6 -
TGTGCCAGCAGCCCGGGGTCCGGGAGGGCCAGCAATGAGCAGTTCTTC CASSPGSGRASNEQFF TRBJ2-1 TRBD2 TRBV7-8 -
TGCGCCAGCAGCTTGGCCCAGGGCCAGGACACTGAAGCTTTCTTT CASSLAQGQDTEAFF TRBJ1-1 - TRBV5-1 few
TGTGCCAGCAGCCCCCTGGAGCGGGGGGCCATGAAGGGGGAGCTGTTTTTT CASSPLERGAMKGELFF TRBJ2-2 TRBD2 TRBV9 -
TGTGCCAGCAGCGTCAACAGGGGAGCCTACGAGCAGTACTTC CASSVNRGAYEQYF TRBJ2-7 TRBD1 TRBV7-2 -
TGTGCCACCAGTCCACTTCGGGGCGGACTAAGCCACGAGCAGTACTTC CATSPLRGGLSHEQYF TRBJ2-7 - TRBV15 -
TGCGCCAGCAGCTCCGACAGGGGGGCTGGGGAGCTGTTTTTT CASSSDRGAGELFF TRBJ2-2 TRBD1 TRBV5-1 -
TGTGCCAGCAGCTTAAGGGCGAGGGCCCGCTATGGCTACACCTTC CASSLRARARYGYTF TRBJ1-2 - TRBV7-8 once
TGTGCTAGTGCTGTGGGGGACAGGGACATTCAGTACTTC CASAVGDRDIQYF TRBJ2-4 TRBD1 TRBV12-5 -
TGTGCCAGCAGTTACTCACCTAGCGGGCCTTCCTACGAGCAGTACTTC CASSYSPSGPSYEQYF TRBJ2-7 TRBD2 TRBV6-6 -
TGTGCCAGCAGCGGCGGACAGGGTGGGGGCGATGAGCAGTTCTTC CASSGGQGGGDEQFF TRBJ2-1 TRBD1 TRBV9 -
TGTGCCAGCAGCGCCGGACAGGTCTATGGCTACACCTTC CASSAGQVYGYTF TRBJ1-2 TRBD1 TRBV7-9 -
TGCGCCAGCAGCTTGTCGCCGGAGCCTAACTATGGCTACACCTTC CASSLSPEPNYGYTF TRBJ1-2 - TRBV5-1 few
TGCGCCAGCAGCTTTAACGGGGGGCTCGCCAATGAGCAGTTCTTC CASSFNGGLANEQFF TRBJ2-1 - TRBV5-1 -
TGTGCCAGCAGTGGACAGGGTCCAGATACGCAGTATTTT CASSGQGPDTQYF TRBJ2-3 TRBD1 TRBV28 -
TGCAGCGTCGGCTCCTACAATGAGCAGTTCTTC CSVGSYNEQFF TRBJ2-1 - TRBV29-1 -